This entry lists 12 T cell receptor beta chains sequenced from one sample in a study of T cells in Graves' hyperthyroidism and ophthalmopathy. Researchers took RNA transcripts and amplified the TCR beta CDR3 regions from them. The primer set for the first-round RT-PCR of the TCR CDR3 was HTBI. Using its own MiXCR run on the multiplex PCR reads, TCRdb lists one record per CDR3 protein. The table includes more than 500,000 distinct CDR3 sequences, 12% to 15% detected once. Specimen: blood. The receptors come from a woman aged 35 to 49 with Graves' hyperthyroidism.

The chain combines TRBV9 with TRBJ2-7; 10 bases agree with TRBD2. The CDR3 consists of 14 residues. Trimming took 0 bases from V and 6 from J; bases not matched to a gene: 3. From germline, CDR1 is SGDLS and CDR2 YYNGEE. CDR3 bases: TGTGCCAGCAGCGTAGGAGTAGCGGGAGGCGAGCAGTACTTC. This sequence encodes CASSVGVAGGEQYF. Looking up the rest from reference TRBV9 and TRBJ2-7 gives the full variable domain: DSGVTQTPKHLITATGQRVTLRCSPRSGDLSVYWYQQSLDQGLQFLIQYYNGEERAKGNILERFSAQQFPDLHSELNLSSLELGDSALYFCASSVGVAGGEQYFGPGTRLTVT.

This clonotype came up many times. The chain uses TRBV12-3 or TRBV12-4 and TRBJ2-7; D perhaps matches TRBD1 (5 bases). Deletions cut 5 bases from V and 1 base from J, with 15 bases between. The CDR3 runs to 15 residues. The CDR3 DNA reads TGTGCCAGCAGTACAACAGACAGAAAGTCCTACGAGCAGTACTTC. Translation: CASSTTDRKSYEQYF.

This clonotype was counted ten times or more. V and J are TRBV6-2 or TRBV6-3 and TRBJ2-7, with D hard to call. CDR3 size: 14 residues. Germline CDR1 is MNHEY and CDR2 is SVGEGT. The V gene lost 8 bases and the J gene lost 0 bases, with 14 bases spanning the gap. CDR3 bases: TGTGCCAGCGAACCCCGGACCTCCTCCTACGAGCAGTACTTC. As protein: CASEPRTSSYEQYF.

The chain has TRBV12-3 or TRBV12-4 and TRBJ2-7; 14 nucleotides line up with TRBD2. The CDR3 contains 15 residues. Trimming at V came to 6 bases and at J to 3 bases, leaving 4 bases not matched to a gene. The DNA for the CDR3 is TGTGCCAGCAGGGGAGGGACTAGCGGGAGCTACGAGCAGTACTTC. Translating gives CASRGGTSGSYEQYF.

This clonotype was seen only a few times. V usage is TRBV6-1 and J usage is TRBJ2-3; possibly TRBD2 for D (5 bases). With 10 bases removed from V and 4 bases from J, the gap between germline ends came to 12 bases. CDR3 length: 12 amino acids. Germline V gene data show CDR1 as MNHNS and CDR2 as SASEGT. The DNA of the CDR3 is TGTGCCATCTGGAGGTTCGCAGATACGCAGTATTTT. It is translated as CAIWRFADTQYF.

The sample holds many counts of this clonotype. This rearrangement joins TRBV6-1 to TRBJ2-7, with no clear D. This CDR3 contains 14 residues. Trimming cost V 5 bases and J 4 bases, with 15 bases left between them. Germline assignment: CDR1 MNHNS and CDR2 SASEGT. The DNA for the CDR3 is TGTGCCAGCAGTCCCCGACCGCCCCGGTACGAGCAGTACTTC. Translation: CASSPRPPRYEQYF.

CDR3 nucleotide sequence: TGTGCCAGCTCACCACGTAGTCAGGGGTCCTACAATGAGCAGTTCTTC. It codes for CASSPRSQGSYNEQFF. V and J are TRBV18 and TRBJ2-1, with TRBD1 as a possible D gene (6 bases). The V gene lost 1 base and the J gene lost 1 base, with 11 bases spanning the gap. The CDR3 spans 16 residues. Germline-derived CDR1 and CDR2 are KGHSH and LQKENI.

This clonotype was seen more than once but under ten times. A much larger clonotype is one base distant, so this may be a read error. Since no conserved phenylalanine or tryptophan closes the CDR3, a read error is the likely cause. The chain joins TRBV28 to TRBJ2-3; 9 nucleotides align to TRBD2. V shed 4 bases and J 2 bases; nucleotides not matched to a gene: 4. Germline lookup yields CDR1 MDHEN and CDR2 SYDVKM. CDR3 length: 15 residues. The chain's CDR3 is CASSSSSGVTDTQYL. Written as DNA, the CDR3 is TGTGCCAGCAGTTCCTCTAGCGGGGTCACAGATACGCAGTATCTT.

This chain links TRBV6-5 with TRBJ1-5; no reliable D call. Trimming pared 2 bases from V and 2 bases from J, leaving 10 bases between. In germline, CDR1 is MNHEY, CDR2 SVGAGI. The CDR3 sequence is 15 residues long. Here the CDR3 DNA reads TGTGCCAGCAGTTACACCCCAGGTGGCAATCAGCCCCAGCATTTT. It translates to CASSYTPGGNQPQHF.

This clonotype was picked up many times. The CDR3 sequence: CASSPWAATNEKLFF. As DNA, the CDR3 is TGTGCCAGCAGCCCTTGGGCGGCAACTAATGAAAAACTGTTTTTT. The V and J genes are TRBV7-2 and TRBJ1-4; D is ambiguous. V was clipped by 5 bases and J by 0 bases, with 10 bases between them. Germline V gene lookup returns CDR1 SGHTA and CDR2 FQGNSA. The CDR3 runs to 15 residues.

The chain employs TRBV20-1 and TRBJ1-6, with unresolved D. In germline, CDR1 is DFQATT, CDR2 SNEGSKA (reference sequence). The V and J ends lost 2 bases and 0 bases respectively, with 14 bases between them. CDR3 length: 17 residues. As DNA, the CDR3 is TGCAGTGCTAGATCCCCGCGCGGAAGCTCCTATAATTCACCCCTCCACTTT. It yields the protein CSARSPRGSSYNSPLHF.

The table lists this clonotype with many counts. The J gene is TRBJ1-1, the V gene TRBV5-6; D unresolved. Germline V CDR1 and CDR2: SGHDT, YYEEEE. V was shortened by 1 base and J by 8 bases, with 12 bases between the two germline ends. The CDR3 has 13 residues. The CDR3 spells CASSLYRAEEAFF. The CDR3 DNA sequence: TGTGCCAGCAGCTTGTACCGCGCTGAGGAAGCTTTCTTT.